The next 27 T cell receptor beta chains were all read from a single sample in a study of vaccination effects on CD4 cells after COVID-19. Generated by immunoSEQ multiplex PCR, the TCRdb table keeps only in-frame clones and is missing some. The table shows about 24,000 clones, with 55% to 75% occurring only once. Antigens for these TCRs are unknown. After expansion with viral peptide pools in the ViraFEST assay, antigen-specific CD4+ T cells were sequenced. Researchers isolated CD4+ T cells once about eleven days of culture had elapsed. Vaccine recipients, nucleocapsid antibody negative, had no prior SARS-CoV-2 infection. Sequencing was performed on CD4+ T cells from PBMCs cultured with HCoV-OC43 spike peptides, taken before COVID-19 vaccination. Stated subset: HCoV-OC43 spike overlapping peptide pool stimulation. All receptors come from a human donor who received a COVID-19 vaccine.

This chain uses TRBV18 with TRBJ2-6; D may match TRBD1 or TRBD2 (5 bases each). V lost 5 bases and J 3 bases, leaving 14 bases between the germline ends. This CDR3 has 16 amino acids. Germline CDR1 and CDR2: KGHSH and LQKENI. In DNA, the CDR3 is TGTGCCAGCTCAACCCCCTGGGGGTTTGGGGCCAACGTCCTGACTTTC. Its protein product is CASSTPWGFGANVLTF.

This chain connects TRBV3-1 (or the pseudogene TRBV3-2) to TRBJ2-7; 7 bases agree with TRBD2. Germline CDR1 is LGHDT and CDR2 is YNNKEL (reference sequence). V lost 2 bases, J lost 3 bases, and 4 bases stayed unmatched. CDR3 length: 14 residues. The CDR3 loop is CASSQLADIYEQYF. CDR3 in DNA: TGTGCCAGCAGCCAACTAGCGGACATCTACGAGCAGTACTTC.

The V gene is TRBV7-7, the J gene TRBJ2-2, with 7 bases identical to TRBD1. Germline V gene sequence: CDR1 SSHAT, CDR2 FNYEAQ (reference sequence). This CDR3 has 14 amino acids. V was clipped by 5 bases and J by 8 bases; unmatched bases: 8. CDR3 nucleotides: TGTGCCAGCAGCCCGGGACAGAGTAGAGGGGAGCTGTTTTTT. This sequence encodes CASSPGQSRGELFF.

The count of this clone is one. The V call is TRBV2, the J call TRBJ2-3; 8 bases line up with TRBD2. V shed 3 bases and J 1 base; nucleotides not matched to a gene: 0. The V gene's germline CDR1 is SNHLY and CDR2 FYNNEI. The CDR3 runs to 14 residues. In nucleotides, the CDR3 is TGTGCCAGCAGTGACGGGGGGGGCACAGATACGCAGTATTTT. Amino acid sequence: CASSDGGGTDTQYF. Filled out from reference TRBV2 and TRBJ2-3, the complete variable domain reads EPEVTQTPSHQVTQMGQEVILRCVPISNHLYFYWYRQILGQKVEFLVSFYNNEISEKSEIFDDQFSVERPDGSNFTLKIRSTKLEDSAMYFCASSDGGGTDTQYFGPGTRLTVL.

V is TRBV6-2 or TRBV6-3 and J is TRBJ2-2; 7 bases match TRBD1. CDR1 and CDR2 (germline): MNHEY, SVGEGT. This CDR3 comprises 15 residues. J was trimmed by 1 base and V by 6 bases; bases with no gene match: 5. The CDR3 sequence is CASSRTGENTGELFF. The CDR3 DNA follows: TGTGCCAGCAGCCGGACAGGAGAGAACACCGGGGAGCTGTTTTTT.

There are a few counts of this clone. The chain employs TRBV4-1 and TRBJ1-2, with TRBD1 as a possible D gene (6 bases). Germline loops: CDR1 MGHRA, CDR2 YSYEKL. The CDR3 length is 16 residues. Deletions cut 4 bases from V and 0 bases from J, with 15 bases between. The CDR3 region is CASSLGGGQANYGYTF. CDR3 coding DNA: TGCGCCAGCAGCCTGGGTGGGGGACAAGCTAACTATGGCTACACCTTC.

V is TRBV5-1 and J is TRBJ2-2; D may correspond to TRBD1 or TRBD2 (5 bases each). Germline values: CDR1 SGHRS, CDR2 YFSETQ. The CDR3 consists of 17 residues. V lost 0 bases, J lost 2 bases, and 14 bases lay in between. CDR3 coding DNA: TGCGCCAGCAGCTTGGGGTGGGGGAGACGCAACACCGGGGAGCTGTTTTTT. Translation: CASSLGWGRRNTGELFF.

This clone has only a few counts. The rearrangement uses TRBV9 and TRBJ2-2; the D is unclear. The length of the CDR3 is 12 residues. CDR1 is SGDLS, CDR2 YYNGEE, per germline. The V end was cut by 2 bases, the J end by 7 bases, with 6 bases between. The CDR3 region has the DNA TGTGCCAGCAGCGTTAGTGGCGGGGAGCTGTTTTTT. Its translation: CASSVSGGELFF.

As DNA, the CDR3 is TGTGCCAGTAGTATGTGGGGGAACCGGGCCCGCGGCGAGAACTATGGCTACACCTTC. Its translation is CASSMWGNRARGENYGYTF. J is TRBJ1-2 and V is TRBV19; perhaps TRBD1 as D (5 bases). Per the germline V gene, CDR1 is LNHDA and CDR2 is SQIVND (reference sequence). This CDR3 is built from 19 residues. V dropped 3 bases and J dropped 2 bases, with 25 bases sitting between them.

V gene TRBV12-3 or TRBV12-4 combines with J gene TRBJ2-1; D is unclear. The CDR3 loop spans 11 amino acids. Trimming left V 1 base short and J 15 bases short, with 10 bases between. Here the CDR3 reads CASSLDRILFF. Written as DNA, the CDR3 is TGTGCCAGCAGTTTAGACCGTATTCTGTTCTTC.

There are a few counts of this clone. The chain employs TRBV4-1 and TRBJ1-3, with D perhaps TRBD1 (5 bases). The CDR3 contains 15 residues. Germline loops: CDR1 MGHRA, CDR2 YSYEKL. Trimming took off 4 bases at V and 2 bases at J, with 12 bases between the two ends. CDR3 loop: CASSLDREPGNTIYF. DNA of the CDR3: TGCGCCAGCAGCCTAGACAGAGAACCTGGAAACACCATATATTTT.

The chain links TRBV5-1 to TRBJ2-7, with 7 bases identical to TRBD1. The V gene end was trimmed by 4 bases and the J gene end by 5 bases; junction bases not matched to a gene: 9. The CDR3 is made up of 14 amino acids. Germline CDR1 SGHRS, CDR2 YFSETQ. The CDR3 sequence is CASSPGQVEDEQYF. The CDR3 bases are TGCGCCAGCAGCCCCGGACAGGTTGAGGACGAGCAGTACTTC.

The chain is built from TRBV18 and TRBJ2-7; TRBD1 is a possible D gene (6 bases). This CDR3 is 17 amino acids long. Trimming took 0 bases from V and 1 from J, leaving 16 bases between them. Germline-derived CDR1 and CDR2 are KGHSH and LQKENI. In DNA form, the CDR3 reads TGTGCCAGCTCACCACCCTTGGTCTCTGACAGGTCCTACGAGCAGTACTTC. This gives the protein CASSPPLVSDRSYEQYF.

The CDR3 loop reads CASSGSFGSHPREQYF. CDR3 nucleotides: TGTGCCAGCAGTGGGAGCTTCGGGAGCCACCCGCGCGAGCAGTACTTC. The genes are TRBV6-1 and TRBJ2-7; D perhaps matches TRBD2 (6 bases). The V gene lost 4 bases and the J gene lost 6 bases, with 22 bases spanning the gap. Germline V gene data show CDR1 as MNHNS and CDR2 as SASEGT. This CDR3 is built from 16 residues.

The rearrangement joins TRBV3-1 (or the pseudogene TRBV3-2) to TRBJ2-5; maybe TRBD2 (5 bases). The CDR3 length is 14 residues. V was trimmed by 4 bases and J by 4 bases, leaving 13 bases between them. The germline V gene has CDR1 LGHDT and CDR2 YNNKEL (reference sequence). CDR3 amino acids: CASSPLRGRETQYF. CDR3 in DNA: TGTGCCAGCAGCCCGCTCCGAGGGCGAGAGACCCAGTACTTC.

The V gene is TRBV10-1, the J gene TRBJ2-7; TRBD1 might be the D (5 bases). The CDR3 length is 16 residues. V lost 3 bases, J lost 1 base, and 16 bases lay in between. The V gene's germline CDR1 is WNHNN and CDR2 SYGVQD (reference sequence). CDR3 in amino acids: CASSDPLRGSSYEQYF. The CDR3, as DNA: TGCGCCAGCAGTGACCCCCTAAGGGGTTCATCCTACGAGCAGTACTTC.

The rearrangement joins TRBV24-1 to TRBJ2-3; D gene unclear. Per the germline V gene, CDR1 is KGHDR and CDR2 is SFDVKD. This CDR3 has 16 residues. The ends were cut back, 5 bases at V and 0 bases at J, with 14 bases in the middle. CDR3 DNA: TGTGCCACCAGTGCAACAGCCAGTACTAGCACAGATACGCAGTATTTT. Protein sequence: CATSATASTSTDTQYF.

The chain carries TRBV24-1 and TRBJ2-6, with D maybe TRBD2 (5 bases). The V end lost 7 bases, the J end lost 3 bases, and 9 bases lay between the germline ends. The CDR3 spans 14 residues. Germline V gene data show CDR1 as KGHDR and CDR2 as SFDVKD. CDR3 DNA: TGTGCCACCAGCCCTCGGGGTGGGGCCAACGTCCTGACTTTC. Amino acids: CATSPRGGANVLTF.

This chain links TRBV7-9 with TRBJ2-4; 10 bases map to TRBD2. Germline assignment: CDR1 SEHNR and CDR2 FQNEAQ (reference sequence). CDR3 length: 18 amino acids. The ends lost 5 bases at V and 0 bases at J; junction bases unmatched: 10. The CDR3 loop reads CASSAYRLAGLAKNIQYF. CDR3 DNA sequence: TGTGCCAGCAGCGCATATCGACTAGCGGGCTTAGCCAAAAACATTCAGTACTTC.

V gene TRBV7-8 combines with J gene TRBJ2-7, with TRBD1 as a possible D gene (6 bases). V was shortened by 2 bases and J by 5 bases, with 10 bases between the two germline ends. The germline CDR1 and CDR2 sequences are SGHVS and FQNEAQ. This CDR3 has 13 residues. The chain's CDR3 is CASSLYAGDEQYF. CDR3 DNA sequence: TGTGCCAGCAGCTTATACGCAGGGGACGAGCAGTACTTC.

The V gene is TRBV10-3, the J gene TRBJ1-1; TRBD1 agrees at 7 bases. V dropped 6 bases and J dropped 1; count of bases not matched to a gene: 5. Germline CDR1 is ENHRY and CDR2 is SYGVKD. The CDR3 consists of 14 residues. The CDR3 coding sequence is TGTGCCATCAGCGGGACAGCCGGGAACACTGAAGCTTTCTTT. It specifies CAISGTAGNTEAFF.

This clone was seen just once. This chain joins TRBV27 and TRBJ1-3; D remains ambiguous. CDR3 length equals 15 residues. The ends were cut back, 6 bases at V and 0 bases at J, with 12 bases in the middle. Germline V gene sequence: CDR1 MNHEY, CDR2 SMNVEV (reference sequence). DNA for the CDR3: TGTGCCAGCAGGAGAGGGATAAACTCTGGAAACACCATATATTTT. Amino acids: CASRRGINSGNTIYF.

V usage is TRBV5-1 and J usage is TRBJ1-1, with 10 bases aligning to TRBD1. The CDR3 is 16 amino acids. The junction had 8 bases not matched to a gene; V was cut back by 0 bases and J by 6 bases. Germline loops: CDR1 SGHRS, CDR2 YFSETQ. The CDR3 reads CASSLEGTGAAPEAFF. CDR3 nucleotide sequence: TGCGCCAGCAGCTTGGAGGGGACAGGGGCGGCCCCTGAAGCTTTCTTT.

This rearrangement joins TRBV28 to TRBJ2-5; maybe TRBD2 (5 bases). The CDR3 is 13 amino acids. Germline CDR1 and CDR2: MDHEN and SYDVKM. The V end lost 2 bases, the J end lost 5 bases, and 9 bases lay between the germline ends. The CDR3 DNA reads TGTGCCAGCAGTTTAAGTCCTAGCGAGACCCAGTACTTC. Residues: CASSLSPSETQYF.

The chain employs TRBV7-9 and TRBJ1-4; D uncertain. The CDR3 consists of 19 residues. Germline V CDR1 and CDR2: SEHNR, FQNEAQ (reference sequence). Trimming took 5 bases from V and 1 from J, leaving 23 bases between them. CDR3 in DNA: TGTGCCAGCAGCGTAGGGATCGGGTTCGAGTATGGAACTAATGAAAAACTGTTTTTT. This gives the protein CASSVGIGFEYGTNEKLFF.

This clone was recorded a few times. The CDR3 loop is CSVEEGRGRSYEQYF. The DNA for the CDR3 is TGCAGCGTTGAAGAGGGGAGGGGGCGAAGCTACGAGCAGTACTTC. This sequence joins TRBV29-1 and TRBJ2-7, with D perhaps matching TRBD1 or TRBD2 (7 bases each). The CDR3 runs 15 residues. V dropped 0 bases and J dropped 3 bases, with 15 bases sitting between them. Looked up from germline, CDR1 is SQVTM and CDR2 is ANQGSEA.

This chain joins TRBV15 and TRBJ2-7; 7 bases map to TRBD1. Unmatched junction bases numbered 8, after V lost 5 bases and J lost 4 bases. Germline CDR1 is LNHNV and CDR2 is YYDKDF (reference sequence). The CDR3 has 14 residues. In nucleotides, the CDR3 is TGTGCCACCAGCGCTCGGACAGGTCCGTACGAGCAGTACTTC. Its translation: CATSARTGPYEQYF.